The clone carrying this TCR beta chain has just a few counts. Its specificity is unknown. Amplification of TCR beta CDR3 regions used RNA as the template. In the first-round RT-PCR of the TCR CDR3, the HTBI primer set was used. Using its own MiXCR run on the multiplex PCR reads, TCRdb lists one record per CDR3 protein. The table records about 480,000 distinct CDR3 sequences, roughly 25% of them present only once. V dropped 6 bases and J dropped 6; count of bases not matched to a gene: 6. The CDR3 contains 14 residues. The data belong to a study of T cells in Graves' hyperthyroidism and ophthalmopathy. General study findings and limits: Progression to ophthalmopathy was predicted a median of roughly 6.5 months early. Blood shared most expanded thyroid clonotypes above 0.001.

Extraction of PBMCs used 10 ml of fresh peripheral blood. The sequence was collected from a young woman with Graves' ophthalmopathy. The sample taken for sequencing was blood. This chain joins TRBV12-3 or TRBV12-4 and TRBJ1-5, with 9 bases aligning to TRBD1. The CDR3 DNA reads TGTGCCAGCAGCCCAGGACAGGGGATTCAGCCCCAGCATTTT. Protein product: CASSPGQGIQPQHF.